The clone carrying this T cell receptor (beta chain) was picked up a small number of times. As yet, its antigen is unknown. The sample belongs to a study of T-cell memory formation after mild COVID-19. Constant-segment primers and 5'RACE yielded cDNA libraries for TCR alpha and TCR beta, each carrying sample barcodes and UMIs. One entry per CDR3 protein, called by TCRdb with MiXCR from the 5' RACE reads. In the table there are almost 350,000 distinct CDR3 sequences, more than 20% of which are singletons. Study observations and caveats: CD4+ clones that contracted lay mainly in CM and EM; CD8+ ones lay in EMRA.

CDR3 length equals 14 residues. Germline V gives CDR1 MNHEY, CDR2 SVGAGI. V was pared by 5 bases and J by 2 bases, with 12 bases between. The chain carries TRBV6-5 and TRBJ2-5, with D perhaps matching TRBD2 (6 bases). The sequence derives from a man aged 18 to 29 who had mild COVID-19 (a few samples of this study predate the infection). Cell type and time point are not known. The sample consisted of PBMCs or a T cell subset sorted from them (not recorded which). CDR3 DNA sequence: TGTGCCAGCAGTAAATTTGGGGGGCAAGAGACCCAGTACTTC. Translated: CASSKFGGQETQYF.